The rows below give T cell receptor beta chains drawn from one sample of a study of cytomegalovirus exposure and HLA in healthy donors. Clones were sequenced by immunoSEQ multiplex PCR, and TCRdb holds only the in-frame ones, with some missing. The table shows under 150,000 clones, with around 10% occurring only once. Sequenced sample: PBMCs. The receptors here all came from a woman in her thirties or forties in good health and CMV-seropositive. The CDR3 runs from the conserved cysteine through the conserved F or W. D genes are given only for firm matches. Clone size is not always given. Where it is, it says once, few, many or a class for expanded clones.

V: TRBV9; size: -; J: TRBJ2-1; D: -; DNA: TGTGCCAGCAGCGTAGTTGGGCTAGCGCTTAATTACAATGAGCAGTTCTTC; CDR3: CASSVVGLALNYNEQFF
V: TRBV9; size: -; J: TRBJ1-2; D: -; DNA: TGTGCCAGCAGCGTAGATGGCGGTACCTATGGCTACACCTTC; CDR3: CASSVDGGTYGYTF
V: TRBV30; size: -; J: TRBJ1-6; D: -; DNA: TGTGCCCGGGAGGAGGAGGTAAATTCACCCCTCCACTTT; CDR3: CAREEEVNSPLHF
V: TRBV2; size: -; J: TRBJ2-5; D: TRBD2; DNA: TGTGCCGGGGGGGGAACCGGGACCCACGAGACCCAGTACTTC; CDR3: CAGGGTGTHETQYF
V: TRBV5-6; size: -; J: TRBJ1-1; D: TRBD1; DNA: TGTGCCAGCAGCTCTAGACAGGGGGCTGAAGCTTTCTTT; CDR3: CASSSRQGAEAFF
V: TRBV9; size: few; J: TRBJ2-2; D: -; DNA: TGTGCCAGCAGCGTAGCTACTGCGGGGTCCGGCGGGGAGCTGTTTTTT; CDR3: CASSVATAGSGGELFF
V: TRBV7-2; size: once; J: TRBJ1-5; D: -; DNA: TGTGCCAGCAGCGTAAGGAAAGGAGGTCAGCCCCAGCATTTT; CDR3: CASSVRKGGQPQHF
V: TRBV6-5; size: -; J: TRBJ1-1; D: TRBD1; DNA: TGTGCCAGCAGTTACTCCGGACAGGGATATGAAGCTTTCTTT; CDR3: CASSYSGQGYEAFF
V: TRBV5-6; size: few; J: TRBJ1-2; D: -; DNA: TGTGCCAGCAGCTTGATGACTCTTCGGGATGGCTACACCTTC; CDR3: CASSLMTLRDGYTF
V: TRBV6-4; size: -; J: TRBJ2-3; D: TRBD2; DNA: TGTGCCAGCAGTGACTCTCCTAGCGGGGGGAGGGATACGCAGTATTTT; CDR3: CASSDSPSGGRDTQYF
V: TRBV28; size: few; J: TRBJ1-5; D: TRBD1; DNA: TGTGCCAGCAGATGGGGTACAGGGGGCTCTAGCAATCAGCCCCAGCATTTT; CDR3: CASRWGTGGSSNQPQHF
V: TRBV4-3; size: few; J: TRBJ1-5; D: -; DNA: TGCGCCAGCAGCCAAGAATCGGGGAGCAATCAGCCCCAGCATTTT; CDR3: CASSQESGSNQPQHF
V: TRBV6-5; size: few; J: TRBJ1-6; D: -; DNA: TGTGCCAGCAGCCGGGGGGGGAGGTCACCCCTCCACTTT; CDR3: CASSRGGRSPLHF
V: TRBV7-2; size: few; J: TRBJ2-1; D: -; DNA: TGTGCCAGCAGCTCCGTCGGGGCAGGGGGGATTGTGCAGTTCTTC; CDR3: CASSSVGAGGIVQFF
V: TRBV9; size: -; J: TRBJ2-1; D: -; DNA: TGTGCCAGCAGCCTCCTTGAGGGGGGGCATCACAATGAGCAGTTCTTC; CDR3: CASSLLEGGHHNEQFF
V: TRBV7-2; size: -; J: TRBJ2-5; D: -; DNA: TGTGCCAGCAGCTTAGACCGCGGCCGGGTGGAGACCCAGTACTTC; CDR3: CASSLDRGRVETQYF
V: TRBV6-1; size: few; J: TRBJ2-2; D: TRBD2; DNA: TGTGCCAGCAGTGATTACCGGGGGGTCGGGGAGCTGTTTTTT; CDR3: CASSDYRGVGELFF
V: TRBV13; size: few; J: TRBJ1-2; D: -; DNA: TGTGCCAGCAGCTTAGTTCGGGGGGGATATGGCTACACCTTC; CDR3: CASSLVRGGYGYTF
V: TRBV19; size: few; J: TRBJ2-3; D: -; DNA: TGTGCCAGTAGCCAGACAGGTTCCTACACAGATACGCAGTATTTT; CDR3: CASSQTGSYTDTQYF
V: TRBV7-9; size: few; J: TRBJ1-2; D: -; DNA: TGTGCCAGCAGCTTAGTGGGGGGGAACTATGGCTACACCTTC; CDR3: CASSLVGGNYGYTF
V: TRBV7-2; size: many; J: TRBJ2-1; D: -; DNA: TGTGCCAGCAGGTCTCGACCTAGCGAGAGGTACAATGAGCAGTTCTTC; CDR3: CASRSRPSERYNEQFF
V: TRBV4-2; size: -; J: TRBJ2-3; D: TRBD1; DNA: TGTGCCAGCAGCCAAGAGCTGGGACAGGCTACAGATACGCAGTATTTT; CDR3: CASSQELGQATDTQYF
V: TRBV19; size: few; J: TRBJ2-7; D: -; DNA: TGTGCCAGTAGTAGAGACTTTCTCACCTACGAGCAGTACTTC; CDR3: CASSRDFLTYEQYF
V: TRBV29-1; size: few; J: TRBJ2-5; D: -; DNA: TGCAGCGTTGTGGACTCCCCAGGGACCCAGTACTTC; CDR3: CSVVDSPGTQYF
V: TRBV29-1; size: few; J: TRBJ1-4; D: -; DNA: TGCAGCGCCTTGGGGGGGCGGGGAGAAAAACTGTTTTTT; CDR3: CSALGGRGEKLFF
V: TRBV2; size: few; J: TRBJ1-1; D: TRBD1; DNA: TGTGCCAGCAGTGAAGCGGGTCGGGACAGCGAAGCTTTCTTT; CDR3: CASSEAGRDSEAFF
V: TRBV5-6; size: -; J: TRBJ2-7; D: -; DNA: TGTGCCAGCAGCGCATGGGACAAACCCTACGAGCAGTACTTC; CDR3: CASSAWDKPYEQYF
V: TRBV6-5; size: -; J: TRBJ2-7; D: TRBD2; DNA: TGTGCCAGCTCGGGGGGGGGTCCTTCCTACGAGCAGTACTTC; CDR3: CASSGGGPSYEQYF
V: TRBV29-1; size: few; J: TRBJ2-7; D: -; DNA: TGCAGCGCTGGCAGGCAGGGTGGCGAGCAGTACTTC; CDR3: CSAGRQGGEQYF
V: TRBV5-1; size: -; J: TRBJ2-1; D: TRBD1; DNA: TGCGCCAGCAGCCGGGACAGGCCCGATTACAATGAGCAGTTCTTC; CDR3: CASSRDRPDYNEQFF
V: TRBV6-5; size: -; J: TRBJ1-1; D: TRBD1; DNA: TGTGCCAGCAGTTACAGGGGGCCGATGAACACTGAAGCTTTCTTT; CDR3: CASSYRGPMNTEAFF
V: TRBV6-1; size: -; J: TRBJ2-5; D: -; DNA: TGTGCCAGCAGTGAAAATGGGCGGGCCCAGTACTTC; CDR3: CASSENGRAQYF
V: TRBV19; size: few; J: TRBJ1-4; D: TRBD1; DNA: TGTGCCAGTAGTGAACAGGGGTTTCGTGAAAAACTGTTTTTT; CDR3: CASSEQGFREKLFF
V: TRBV7-2; size: -; J: TRBJ2-7; D: -; DNA: TGTGCCAGCAGCTTAGATGGGGCGACTCCCTCCTACGAGCAGTACTTC; CDR3: CASSLDGATPSYEQYF
V: TRBV23-1; size: few; J: TRBJ2-6; D: -; DNA: TGCGCCAGCAGTCAATATTTATCTGGGGCCAACGTCCTGACTTTC; CDR3: CASSQYLSGANVLTF
V: TRBV9; size: few; J: TRBJ2-2; D: TRBD2; DNA: TGTGCCAGCAGCGTCGGAGCGGGGGACACCGGGGAGCTGTTTTTT; CDR3: CASSVGAGDTGELFF
V: TRBV7-2; size: few; J: TRBJ2-3; D: -; DNA: TGTGCCAGCAGCTTGAACGGTGAGGGCACAGATACGCAGTATTTT; CDR3: CASSLNGEGTDTQYF
V: TRBV9; size: few; J: TRBJ2-5; D: -; DNA: TGTGCCAGCAGCGTATGGGATGGAGGGGAGACCCAGTACTTC; CDR3: CASSVWDGGETQYF
V: TRBV4-1; size: -; J: TRBJ2-2; D: TRBD1; DNA: TGCGCCAGCAGACAGACAGGGGCGGGGACCGGGGAGCTGTTTTTT; CDR3: CASRQTGAGTGELFF
V: TRBV9; size: few; J: TRBJ2-5; D: TRBD2; DNA: TGTGCCAGCAGCCCGCGGGGGGACCCCGAGACCCAGTACTTC; CDR3: CASSPRGDPETQYF
V: TRBV7-9; size: -; J: TRBJ2-7; D: TRBD1; DNA: TGTGCCAGCAGCATCGGACAGGTCCTCGTACACGAGCAGTACTTC; CDR3: CASSIGQVLVHEQYF
V: TRBV2; size: few; J: TRBJ1-6; D: -; DNA: TGTGCCAGCAGTCCCGGGCAGGGCTCCTATAATTCACCCCTCCACTTT; CDR3: CASSPGQGSYNSPLHF
V: TRBV6-1; size: few; J: TRBJ1-1; D: -; DNA: TGTGCCAGCATAAGGCTTGGCAGGTCCACTGAAGCTTTCTTT; CDR3: CASIRLGRSTEAFF